These T cell receptor beta chains were read from a single sample in a study of beta chain features in type 1 diabetes. Generated by immunoSEQ multiplex PCR, the TCRdb table keeps only in-frame clones and is missing some. The table has approximately 150,000 clones, over 7.5% seen once. The sequenced sample was central memory CD4+ T cells from blood. The receptors shown here come from a woman aged 18-29 years in good health. Each CDR3 is given with its conserved first and last residue. A D gene is named only where the DNA matches it firmly. Size is stated for part of the rows, as once, few or many counts, or as a class when the clone is expanded.

abundance	v_gene	j_gene	d_gene	CDR3aa	CDR3nt
few	TRBV18	TRBJ1-2	NA	CASSPDRDGYGYTF	TGTGCCAGCTCACCGGACAGAGACGGCTATGGCTACACCTTC
once	TRBV5-6	TRBJ2-7	NA	CASSLRYEQYF	TGTGCCAGCAGCTTGCGCTACGAGCAGTACTTC
few	TRBV10-3	TRBJ2-3	NA	CAIGSGTWVSTDTQYF	TGTGCCATCGGGAGCGGGACATGGGTCAGCACAGATACGCAGTATTTT
NA	TRBV4-2	TRBJ2-3	NA	CASSRDQRGTDTQYF	TGTGCCAGCAGCAGAGACCAGCGGGGCACAGATACGCAGTATTTT
NA	TRBV19	TRBJ2-2	NA	CASRRTANTGELFF	TGTGCCAGTAGGAGGACAGCGAACACCGGGGAGCTGTTTTTT
NA	TRBV6-5	TRBJ2-1	NA	CASSASYNEQFF	TGTGCCAGCAGTGCGTCCTACAATGAGCAGTTCTTC
few	TRBV7-2	TRBJ2-1	TRBD1	CASTLGPGTGCFF	TGTGCCAGCACCCTAGGTCCGGGGACAGGGTGTTTCTTC
few	TRBV7-9	TRBJ2-5	TRBD1	CASSLLAGGSETQYF	TGTGCCAGCAGCTTGCTGGCAGGGGGCAGCGAGACCCAGTACTTC
few	TRBV18	TRBJ1-1	NA	CASSPDARVVRNTEAFF	TGTGCCAGCTCACCGGATGCGCGGGTCGTGAGGAACACTGAAGCTTTCTTT
NA	TRBV6-6	TRBJ1-2	NA	CASSHGHNYGYTF	TGTGCCAGCAGTCACGGACATAACTATGGCTACACCTTC
few	TRBV30	TRBJ2-1	NA	CASFLRGYYNEQFF	TGTGCCTCATTCCTACGCGGTTATTACAATGAGCAGTTCTTC
few	TRBV27	TRBJ1-2	NA	CASSLSRTANYGYTF	TGTGCCAGCAGTTTATCGAGGACAGCCAACTATGGCTACACCTTC
few	TRBV7-2	TRBJ1-6	TRBD1	CASSGGQGLLPLHF	TGTGCCAGCAGTGGAGGACAGGGATTGTTACCCCTCCACTTT
NA	TRBV28	TRBJ1-5	TRBD1	CASSRGGSNQPQHF	TGTGCCAGCAGTCGAGGGGGCAGCAATCAGCCCCAGCATTTT
few	TRBV4-2	TRBJ2-5	TRBD2	CASSQGGLAGGETQYF	TGTGCCAGCAGCCAAGGGGGCCTAGCGGGGGGAGAGACCCAGTACTTC
few	TRBV14	TRBJ1-1	NA	CASSPLTGGGSRTEAFF	TGTGCCAGCAGCCCTTTGACGGGGGGCGGGAGTCGGACTGAAGCTTTCTTT
NA	TRBV2	TRBJ2-2	NA	CASSISGQNTGELFF	TGTGCCAGCAGTATAAGCGGGCAGAACACCGGGGAGCTGTTTTTT
NA	TRBV29-1	TRBJ1-1	NA	CSVEAREPTEAFF	TGCAGCGTTGAAGCCCGGGAACCCACTGAAGCTTTCTTT
NA	TRBV23-1	TRBJ1-6	TRBD1	CASTFGQGDVYYNSPLHF	TGCGCCAGCACCTTCGGCCAGGGGGATGTTTACTATAATTCACCCCTCCACTTT
few	TRBV2	TRBJ2-3	TRBD2	CASSPFTSGGTDTQYF	TGTGCCAGCAGTCCCTTCACTAGCGGGGGAACAGATACGCAGTATTTT
few	TRBV27	TRBJ1-2	TRBD1	CASSVSPDRNYGYTF	TGTGCCAGCAGTGTCTCCCCGGACAGGAATTATGGCTACACCTTC
few	TRBV6-1	TRBJ1-2	NA	CASSRGESAYGYTF	TGTGCCAGCAGTCGGGGGGAGTCTGCCTATGGCTACACCTTC
few	TRBV5-4	TRBJ2-5	TRBD2	CASSPTSGGQETQYF	TGTGCCAGCAGCCCAACTAGCGGGGGCCAAGAGACCCAGTACTTC
NA	TRBV19	TRBJ2-7	TRBD2	CASSDTTGGYEQYF	TGTGCCAGTTCGGACACCACGGGGGGCTACGAGCAGTACTTC
few	TRBV2	TRBJ1-1	NA	CASIRADSTEAFF	TGTGCCAGCATCCGAGCGGATAGCACTGAAGCTTTCTTT
many	TRBV2	TRBJ2-1	TRBD2	CASSLRVAGGSGNEQFF	TGTGCCAGCAGCCTCAGGGTAGCGGGAGGGTCAGGCAATGAGCAGTTCTTC
NA	TRBV6-1	TRBJ2-1	TRBD2	CASSPTSGRGNEQFF	TGTGCCAGCAGCCCTACTAGCGGGAGAGGAAATGAGCAGTTCTTC